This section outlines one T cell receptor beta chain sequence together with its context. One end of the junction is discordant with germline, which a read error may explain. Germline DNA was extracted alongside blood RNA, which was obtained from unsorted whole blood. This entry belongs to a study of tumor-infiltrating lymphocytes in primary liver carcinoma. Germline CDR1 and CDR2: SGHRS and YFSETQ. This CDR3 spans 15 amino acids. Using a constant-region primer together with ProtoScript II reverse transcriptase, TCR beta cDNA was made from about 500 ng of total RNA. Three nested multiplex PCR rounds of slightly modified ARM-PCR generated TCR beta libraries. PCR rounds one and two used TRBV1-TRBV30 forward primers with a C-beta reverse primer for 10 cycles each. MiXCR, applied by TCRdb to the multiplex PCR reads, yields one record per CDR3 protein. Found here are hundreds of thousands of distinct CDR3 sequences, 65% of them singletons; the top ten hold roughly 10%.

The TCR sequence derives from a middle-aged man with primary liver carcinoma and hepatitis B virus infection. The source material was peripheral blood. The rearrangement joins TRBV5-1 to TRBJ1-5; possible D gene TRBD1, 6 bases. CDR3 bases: TGCGCCAGCAGCTTGGGGACCAGGGGAAATCTGCCCCAGCATTTT. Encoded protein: CASSLGTRGNLPQHF.